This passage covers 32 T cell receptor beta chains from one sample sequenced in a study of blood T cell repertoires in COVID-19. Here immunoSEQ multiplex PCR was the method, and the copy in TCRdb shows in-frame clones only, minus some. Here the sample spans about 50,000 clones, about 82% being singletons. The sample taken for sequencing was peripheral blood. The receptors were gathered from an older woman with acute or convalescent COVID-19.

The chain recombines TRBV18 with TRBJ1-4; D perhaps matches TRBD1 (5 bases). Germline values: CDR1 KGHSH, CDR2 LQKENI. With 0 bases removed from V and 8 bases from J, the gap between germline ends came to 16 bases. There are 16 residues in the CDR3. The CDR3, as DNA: TGTGCCAGCTCACCACCGGGGGGGGGTCCATCCGAAAAACTGTTTTTT. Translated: CASSPPGGGPSEKLFF.

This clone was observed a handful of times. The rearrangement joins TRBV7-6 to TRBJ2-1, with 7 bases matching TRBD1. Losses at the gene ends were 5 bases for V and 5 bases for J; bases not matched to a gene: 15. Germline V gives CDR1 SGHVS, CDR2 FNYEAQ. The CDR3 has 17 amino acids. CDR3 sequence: CASSALSTGTLDNEQFF. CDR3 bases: TGTGCCAGCAGCGCCTTATCGACAGGGACCCTCGACAATGAGCAGTTCTTC.

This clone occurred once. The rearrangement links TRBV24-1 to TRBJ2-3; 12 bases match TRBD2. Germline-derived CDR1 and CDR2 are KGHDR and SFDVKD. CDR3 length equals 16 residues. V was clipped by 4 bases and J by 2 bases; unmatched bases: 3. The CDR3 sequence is CATSDPSGRVTDTQYF. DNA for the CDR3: TGTGCCACCAGTGACCCTAGCGGGAGGGTCACAGATACGCAGTATTTT.

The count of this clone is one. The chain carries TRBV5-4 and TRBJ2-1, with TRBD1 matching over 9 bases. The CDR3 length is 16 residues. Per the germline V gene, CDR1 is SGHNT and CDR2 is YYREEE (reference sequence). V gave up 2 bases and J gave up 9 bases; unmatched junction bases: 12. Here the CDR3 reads CASSLPGTGRVSEQFF. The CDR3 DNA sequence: TGTGCCAGCAGCTTACCGGGGACAGGGAGGGTTAGTGAGCAGTTCTTC.

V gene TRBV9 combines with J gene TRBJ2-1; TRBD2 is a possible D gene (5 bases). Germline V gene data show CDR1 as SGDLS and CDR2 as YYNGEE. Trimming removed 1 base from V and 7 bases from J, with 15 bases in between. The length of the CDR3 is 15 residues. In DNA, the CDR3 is TGTGCCAGCAGCGTACCGGGCCTCACGGGGAATGAGCAGTTCTTC. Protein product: CASSVPGLTGNEQFF.

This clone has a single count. In nucleotides, the CDR3 is TGCAGTGCTACTAGTCGAGATACGCAGTATTTT. Amino acid sequence: CSATSRDTQYF. The J gene is TRBJ2-3, the V gene TRBV20-1; unclear D gene. The CDR3 consists of 11 residues. V lost 4 bases and J 5 bases, leaving 7 bases between the germline ends. The V gene's germline CDR1 is DFQATT and CDR2 SNEGSKA (reference sequence).

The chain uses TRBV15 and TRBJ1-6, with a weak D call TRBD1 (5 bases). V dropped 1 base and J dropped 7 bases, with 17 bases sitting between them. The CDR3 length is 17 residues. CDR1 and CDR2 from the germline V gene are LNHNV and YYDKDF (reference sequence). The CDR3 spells CATSRVYGRQSNSPLHF. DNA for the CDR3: TGTGCCACCAGCAGAGTCTACGGAAGACAGTCAAATTCACCCCTCCACTTT.

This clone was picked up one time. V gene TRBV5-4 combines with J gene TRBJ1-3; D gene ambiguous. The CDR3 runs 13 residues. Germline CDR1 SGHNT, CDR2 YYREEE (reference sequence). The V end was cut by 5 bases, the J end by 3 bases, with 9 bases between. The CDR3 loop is CASRRVNGNTIYF. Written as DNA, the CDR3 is TGTGCCAGCAGGAGGGTAAATGGAAACACCATATATTTT.

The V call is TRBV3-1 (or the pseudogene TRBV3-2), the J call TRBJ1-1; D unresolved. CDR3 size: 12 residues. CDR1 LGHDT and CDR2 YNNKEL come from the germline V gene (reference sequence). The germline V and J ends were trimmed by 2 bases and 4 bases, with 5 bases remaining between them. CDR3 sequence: CASSQRVTEAFF. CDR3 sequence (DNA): TGTGCCAGCAGCCAAAGAGTCACTGAAGCTTTCTTT.

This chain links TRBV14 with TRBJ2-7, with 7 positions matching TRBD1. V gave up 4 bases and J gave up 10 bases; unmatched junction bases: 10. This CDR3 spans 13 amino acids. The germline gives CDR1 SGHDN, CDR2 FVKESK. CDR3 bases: TGTGCCAGCAGCCTTGATCCCAGACAGGGCCAGTACTTC. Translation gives CASSLDPRQGQYF.

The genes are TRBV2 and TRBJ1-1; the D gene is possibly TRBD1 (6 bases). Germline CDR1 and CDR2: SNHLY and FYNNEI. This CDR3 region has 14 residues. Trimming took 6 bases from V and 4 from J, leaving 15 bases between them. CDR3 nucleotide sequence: TGTGCCAGCAGACCGGGACACCCGAGCACTGAAGCTTTCTTT. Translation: CASRPGHPSTEAFF. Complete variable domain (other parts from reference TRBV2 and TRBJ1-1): EPEVTQTPSHQVTQMGQEVILRCVPISNHLYFYWYRQILGQKVEFLVSFYNNEISEKSEIFDDQFSVERPDGSNFTLKIRSTKLEDSAMYFCASRPGHPSTEAFFGQGTRLTVV.

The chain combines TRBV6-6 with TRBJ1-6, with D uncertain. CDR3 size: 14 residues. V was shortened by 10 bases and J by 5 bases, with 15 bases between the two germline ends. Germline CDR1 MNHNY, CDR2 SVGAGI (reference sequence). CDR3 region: CATSKGRDNSPLHF. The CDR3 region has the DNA TGTGCCACCTCCAAAGGGAGGGATAATTCACCCCTCCACTTT.

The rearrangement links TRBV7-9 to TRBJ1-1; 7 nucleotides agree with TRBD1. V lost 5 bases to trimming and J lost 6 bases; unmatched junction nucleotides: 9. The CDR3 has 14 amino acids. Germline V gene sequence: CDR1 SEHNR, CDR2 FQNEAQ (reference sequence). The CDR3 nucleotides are TGTGCCAGCAGCCCCAGCAGGGGGAATTCTGAAGCTTTCTTT. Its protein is CASSPSRGNSEAFF.

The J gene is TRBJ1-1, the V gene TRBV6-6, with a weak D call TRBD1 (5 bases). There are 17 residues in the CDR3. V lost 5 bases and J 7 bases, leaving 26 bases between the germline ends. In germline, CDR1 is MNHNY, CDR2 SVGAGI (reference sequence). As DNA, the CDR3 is TGTGCCAGCAGTCCATGGGGCTCGGAGGGCCCTTACTTTGAAGCTTTCTTT. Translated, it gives CASSPWGSEGPYFEAFF.

The CDR3 DNA is TGCGCCAGCAGCCCGGGGAGGGCGCTAACCGGAAAAGAGACCCAGTACTTC. It translates to CASSPGRALTGKETQYF. The rearrangement uses TRBV5-1 and TRBJ2-5; 7 bases map to TRBD2. The germline V gene encodes CDR1 SGHRS and CDR2 YFSETQ. The CDR3 spans 17 residues. V shed 4 bases and J 3 bases; nucleotides not matched to a gene: 15.

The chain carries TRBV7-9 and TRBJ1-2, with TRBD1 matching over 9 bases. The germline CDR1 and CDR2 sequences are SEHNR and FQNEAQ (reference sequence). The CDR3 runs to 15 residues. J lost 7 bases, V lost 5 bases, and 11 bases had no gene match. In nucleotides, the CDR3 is TGTGCCAGCAGCGGATGGGACAGGGAGTCGTTTGGCTACACCTTC. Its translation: CASSGWDRESFGYTF.

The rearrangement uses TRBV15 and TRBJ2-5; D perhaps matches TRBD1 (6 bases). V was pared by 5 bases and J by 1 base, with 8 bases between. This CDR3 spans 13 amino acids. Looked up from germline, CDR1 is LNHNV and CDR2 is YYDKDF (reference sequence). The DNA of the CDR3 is TGTGCCACCAGCGGGGGCATCCAAGAGACCCAGTACTTC. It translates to CATSGGIQETQYF. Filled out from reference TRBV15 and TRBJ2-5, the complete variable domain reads DAMVIQNPRYQVTQFGKPVTLSCSQTLNHNVMYWYQQKSSQAPKLLFHYYDKDFNNEADTPDNFQSRRPNTSFCFLDIRSPGLGDTAMYLCATSGGIQETQYFGPGTRLLVL.

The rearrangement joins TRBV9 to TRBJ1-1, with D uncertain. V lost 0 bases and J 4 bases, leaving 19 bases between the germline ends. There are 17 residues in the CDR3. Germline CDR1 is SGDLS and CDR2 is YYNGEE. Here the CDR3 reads CASSVEAMVPRGTEAFF. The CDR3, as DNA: TGTGCCAGCAGCGTAGAAGCCATGGTACCCCGGGGCACTGAAGCTTTCTTT.

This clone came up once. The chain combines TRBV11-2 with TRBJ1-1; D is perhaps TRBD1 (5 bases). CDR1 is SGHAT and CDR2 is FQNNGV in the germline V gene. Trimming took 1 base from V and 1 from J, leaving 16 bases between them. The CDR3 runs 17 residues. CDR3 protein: CASSLAVGGWTNTEAFF. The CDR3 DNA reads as TGTGCCAGCAGCTTAGCCGTGGGGGGGTGGACGAACACTGAAGCTTTCTTT.

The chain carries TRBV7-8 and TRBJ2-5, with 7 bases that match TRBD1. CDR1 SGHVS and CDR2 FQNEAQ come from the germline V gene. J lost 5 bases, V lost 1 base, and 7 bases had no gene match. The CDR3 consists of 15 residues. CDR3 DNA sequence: TGTGCCAGCAGCTTAGAGGGGGCCGAGGAGGAGACCCAGTACTTC. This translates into CASSLEGAEEETQYF.

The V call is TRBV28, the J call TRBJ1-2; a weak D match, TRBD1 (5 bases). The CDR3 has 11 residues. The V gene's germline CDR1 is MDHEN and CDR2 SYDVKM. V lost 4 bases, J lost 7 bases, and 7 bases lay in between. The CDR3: CASSYRFGYTF. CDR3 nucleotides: TGTGCCAGCAGTTACAGGTTTGGCTACACCTTC.

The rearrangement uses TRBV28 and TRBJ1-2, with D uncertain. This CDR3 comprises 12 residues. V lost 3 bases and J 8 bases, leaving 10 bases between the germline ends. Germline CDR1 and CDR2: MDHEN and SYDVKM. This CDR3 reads CASSFTPRGYTF. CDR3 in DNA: TGTGCCAGCAGTTTTACCCCGAGGGGCTACACCTTC.

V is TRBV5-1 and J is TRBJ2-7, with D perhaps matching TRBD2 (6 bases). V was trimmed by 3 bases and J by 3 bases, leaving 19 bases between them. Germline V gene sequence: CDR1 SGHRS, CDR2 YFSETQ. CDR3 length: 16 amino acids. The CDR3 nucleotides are TGCGCCAGCAGCTCCCGAAGGCGGGATTCTAGCTACGAGCAGTACTTC. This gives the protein CASSSRRRDSSYEQYF. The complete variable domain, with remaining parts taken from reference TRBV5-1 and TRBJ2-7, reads KAGVTQTPRYLIKTRGQQVTLSCSPISGHRSVSWYQQTPGQGLQFLFEYFSETQRNKGNFPGRFSGRQFSNSRSEMNVSTLELGDSALYLCASSSRRRDSSYEQYFGPGTRLTVT.

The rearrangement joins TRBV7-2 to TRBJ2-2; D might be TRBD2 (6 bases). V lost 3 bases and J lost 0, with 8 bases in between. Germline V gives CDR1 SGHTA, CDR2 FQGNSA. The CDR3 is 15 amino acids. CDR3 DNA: TGTGCCAGCAGCTTCGGAGGGGCGAACACCGGGGAGCTGTTTTTT. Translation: CASSFGGANTGELFF.

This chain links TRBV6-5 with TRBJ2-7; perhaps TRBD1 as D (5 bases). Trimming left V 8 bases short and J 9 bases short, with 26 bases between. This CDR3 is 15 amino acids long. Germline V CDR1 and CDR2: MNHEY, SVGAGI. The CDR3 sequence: CASGNSVQRGSRQYF. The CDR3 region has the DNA TGTGCCAGCGGCAACAGCGTGCAAAGGGGCTCAAGGCAGTACTTC.

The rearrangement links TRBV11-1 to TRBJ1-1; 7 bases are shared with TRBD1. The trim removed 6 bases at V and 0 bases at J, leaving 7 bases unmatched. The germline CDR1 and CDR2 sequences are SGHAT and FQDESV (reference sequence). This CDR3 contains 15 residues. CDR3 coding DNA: TGTGCCAGCAGTCATCGACAGGGATTGAACACTGAAGCTTTCTTT. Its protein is CASSHRQGLNTEAFF.

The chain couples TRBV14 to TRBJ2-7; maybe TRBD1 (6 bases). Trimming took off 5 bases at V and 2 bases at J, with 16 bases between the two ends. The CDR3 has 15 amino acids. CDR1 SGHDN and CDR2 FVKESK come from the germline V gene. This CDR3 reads CASSDYGTPTYEQYF. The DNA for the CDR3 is TGTGCCAGCAGCGATTACGGGACACCCACCTACGAGCAGTACTTC. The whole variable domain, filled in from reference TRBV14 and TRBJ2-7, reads EAGVTQFPSHSVIEKGQTVTLRCDPISGHDNLYWYRRVMGKEIKFLLHFVKESKQDESGMPNNRFLAERTGGTYSTLKVQPAELEDSGVYFCASSDYGTPTYEQYFGPGTRLTVT.

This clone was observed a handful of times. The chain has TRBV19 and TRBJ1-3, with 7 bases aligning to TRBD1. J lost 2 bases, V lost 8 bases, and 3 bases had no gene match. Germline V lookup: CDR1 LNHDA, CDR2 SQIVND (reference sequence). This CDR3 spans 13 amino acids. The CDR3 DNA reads TGTGCCAGTCGACAGGGTGCTGGAAACACCATATATTTT. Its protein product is CASRQGAGNTIYF.

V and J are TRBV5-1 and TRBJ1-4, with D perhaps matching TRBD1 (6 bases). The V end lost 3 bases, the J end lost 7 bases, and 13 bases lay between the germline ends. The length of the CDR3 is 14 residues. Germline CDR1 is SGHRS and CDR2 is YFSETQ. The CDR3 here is CASSSSGVSEKLFF. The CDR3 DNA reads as TGCGCCAGCAGCTCATCAGGGGTTAGTGAAAAACTGTTTTTT.

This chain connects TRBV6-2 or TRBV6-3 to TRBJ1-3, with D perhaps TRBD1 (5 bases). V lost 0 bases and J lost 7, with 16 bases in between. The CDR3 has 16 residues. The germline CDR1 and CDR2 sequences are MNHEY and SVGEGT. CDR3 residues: CASSYSPGGLRNTIYF. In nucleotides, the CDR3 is TGTGCCAGCAGTTACTCGCCGGGGGGACTTAGGAACACCATATATTTT.

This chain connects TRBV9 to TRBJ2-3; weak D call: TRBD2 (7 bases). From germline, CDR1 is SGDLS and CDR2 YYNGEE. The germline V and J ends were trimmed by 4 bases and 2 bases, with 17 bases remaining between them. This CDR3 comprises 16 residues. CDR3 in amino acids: CASSPTRRGPTDTQYF. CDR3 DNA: TGTGCCAGCAGCCCAACAAGGCGGGGGCCCACAGATACGCAGTATTTT.

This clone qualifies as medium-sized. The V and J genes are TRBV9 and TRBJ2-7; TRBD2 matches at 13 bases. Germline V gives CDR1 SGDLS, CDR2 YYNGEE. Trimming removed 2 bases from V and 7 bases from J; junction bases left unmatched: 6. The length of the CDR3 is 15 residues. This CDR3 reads CASSVGTSGIEEQYF. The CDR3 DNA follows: TGTGCCAGCAGCGTCGGGACTAGCGGGATAGAAGAGCAGTACTTC.